These 20 T cell receptor beta chains came from one sample sequenced in a study of cytomegalovirus exposure and HLA in healthy donors. Use of 60 Vbeta and 13 Jbeta primers characterized the PCR. The assay was immunoSEQ multiplex PCR, and TCRdb's table has in-frame clones only and misses some. The data contain about 170,000 clones, roughly four fifths of them seen just once; the ten biggest clones take up about 2.1%. The source material was PBMCs. All receptors derive from a woman in her twenties or thirties in good health and CMV-seropositive.

The chain links TRBV7-2 to TRBJ2-3; TRBD2 matches 7 bases. The CDR3 consists of 14 residues. Unmatched junction bases numbered 8, after V lost 7 bases and J lost 4 bases. Germline lookup yields CDR1 SGHTA and CDR2 FQGNSA. The CDR3 here is CASTWAGVSDTQYF. The CDR3 DNA reads as TGTGCCAGCACTTGGGCGGGGGTCTCAGATACGCAGTATTTT. The variable domain in full, with the rest retrieved from reference TRBV7-2 and TRBJ2-3, is GAGVSQSPSNKVTEKGKDVELRCDPISGHTALYWYRQSLGQGLEFLIYFQGNSAPDKSGLPSDRFSAERTGGSVSTLTIQRTQQEDSAVYLCASTWAGVSDTQYFGPGTRLTVL.

This chain joins TRBV28 and TRBJ1-2, with D maybe TRBD1 (6 bases). Per germline, CDR1 MDHEN and CDR2 SYDVKM. Trimming pared 8 bases from V and 4 bases from J, leaving 8 bases between. The CDR3 is 11 amino acids. CDR3: CASSGVYGYTF. DNA of the CDR3: TGTGCCAGCTCAGGGGTCTATGGCTACACCTTC.

This rearrangement joins TRBV9 to TRBJ1-2; 8 bases align to TRBD1. CDR3 length equals 13 residues. V dropped 3 bases and J dropped 8; count of bases not matched to a gene: 6. The germline gives CDR1 SGDLS, CDR2 YYNGEE. This CDR3 is CASSETGGSGYTF. The CDR3 bases are TGTGCCAGCAGCGAAACAGGGGGTAGCGGCTACACCTTC. Filled out from reference TRBV9 and TRBJ1-2, the complete variable domain reads DSGVTQTPKHLITATGQRVTLRCSPRSGDLSVYWYQQSLDQGLQFLIQYYNGEERAKGNILERFSAQQFPDLHSELNLSSLELGDSALYFCASSETGGSGYTFGSGTRLTVV.

The chain has TRBV30 and TRBJ2-3, with unresolved D. Trimming stripped 0 bases from V and 2 bases from J, with 12 bases between. The CDR3 length is 15 residues. Germline CDR1 GTSNPN, CDR2 SVGIG (reference sequence). The CDR3 sequence: CAWSVRSNPTDTQYF. The CDR3 coding sequence is TGTGCCTGGAGTGTACGGTCCAACCCCACAGATACGCAGTATTTT.

This clone has more than one count but fewer than ten. The genes are TRBV6-5 and TRBJ1-2; D may be TRBD1 (6 bases). V was shortened by 4 bases and J by 4 bases, with 10 bases between the two germline ends. The germline V gene has CDR1 MNHEY and CDR2 SVGAGI. CDR3 length equals 13 residues. This CDR3 is CASSSGTSYGYTF. The DNA for the CDR3 is TGTGCCAGCAGTTCCGGGACAAGCTATGGCTACACCTTC.

The rearrangement uses TRBV5-1 and TRBJ2-1; D uncertain. Germline loops: CDR1 SGHRS, CDR2 YFSETQ. The CDR3 runs to 14 residues. The V gene lost 5 bases and the J gene lost 0 bases, with 9 bases spanning the gap. The CDR3 region is CASREAYSYNEQFF. The CDR3 nucleotides are TGCGCCAGCAGAGAGGCTTACTCCTACAATGAGCAGTTCTTC.

This rearrangement joins TRBV19 to TRBJ1-2, with D uncertain. CDR1 LNHDA and CDR2 SQIVND come from the germline V gene (reference sequence). The V end was cut by 6 bases, the J end by 5 bases, with 16 bases between. This CDR3 is built from 14 residues. The CDR3 region has the DNA TGTGCCAGTAGCCCCGGCGGAGGGTTGTATGGCTACACCTTC. Its translation: CASSPGGGLYGYTF.

This rearrangement joins TRBV5-6 to TRBJ2-2; possible D gene TRBD2, 5 bases. There are 15 residues in the CDR3. Trimming shortened V by 5 bases and J by 1 base, and 12 bases separated the two germline ends. Germline V gene sequence: CDR1 SGHDT, CDR2 YYEEEE. This chain's CDR3 is CASSLERRNTGELFF. The CDR3 DNA reads TGTGCCAGCAGTTTAGAGCGGAGGAACACCGGGGAGCTGTTTTTT.

The chain employs TRBV4-1 and TRBJ2-7; 10 positions agree with TRBD2. Germline-derived CDR1 and CDR2 are MGHRA and YSYEKL. The CDR3 runs 15 residues. With V trimmed by 5 bases and J by 0 bases, 4 bases remained unmatched. CDR3 in amino acids: CASSLAGGDSYEQYF. In DNA, the CDR3 is TGCGCCAGCAGCTTAGCGGGAGGCGACTCCTACGAGCAGTACTTC.

The chain joins TRBV5-4 to TRBJ2-2, with 7 bases fitting TRBD2. Germline V gives CDR1 SGHNT, CDR2 YYREEE (reference sequence). The V and J ends lost 0 bases and 5 bases, in that order; junction bases with no gene match: 7. CDR3 length: 16 amino acids. The CDR3 protein is CASSLAGGRRTGELFF. For the CDR3, the DNA is TGTGCCAGCAGCTTGGCCGGCGGGAGAAGGACCGGGGAGCTGTTTTTT.

This clone appeared a few times. V usage is TRBV29-1 and J usage is TRBJ2-7; tentative D call: TRBD2 (5 bases). The germline V and J ends were trimmed by 7 bases and 7 bases, with 23 bases remaining between them. The CDR3 covers 14 residues. In germline, CDR1 is SQVTM, CDR2 ANQGSEA. The CDR3 DNA sequence: TGCAGCGCCCATCTGGGCCGCTTCGGAGGAGAGCAGTACTTC. Protein: CSAHLGRFGGEQYF.

This chain connects TRBV7-2 to TRBJ1-1, with D tentatively TRBD1 (5 bases). CDR1 is SGHTA and CDR2 is FQGNSA in the germline V gene. The germline V and J ends were trimmed by 5 bases and 1 base, with 11 bases remaining between them. The CDR3 has 14 residues. CDR3 sequence (DNA): TGTGCCAGCAGCCCTGGGGCAGCGAACACTGAAGCTTTCTTT. This translates into CASSPGAANTEAFF.

The V call is TRBV6-1, the J call TRBJ1-2, with a weak D call TRBD1 (6 bases). From germline, CDR1 is MNHNS and CDR2 SASEGT. V lost 10 bases and J lost 0, with 15 bases in between. This CDR3 region has 14 residues. The CDR3 protein is CATERDNPNYGYTF. The CDR3 coding sequence is TGTGCCACCGAACGGGACAACCCTAACTATGGCTACACCTTC.

The genes are TRBV4-1 and TRBJ2-7; TRBD1 is a possible D gene (6 bases). This CDR3 region has 15 residues. From germline, CDR1 is MGHRA and CDR2 YSYEKL. V was cut by 0 bases and J by 5 bases, with 14 bases left in between. The CDR3 sequence is CASSQDRQAWNEQYF. DNA for the CDR3: TGCGCCAGCAGCCAAGATAGACAGGCCTGGAACGAGCAGTACTTC.

The V call is TRBV10-2, the J call TRBJ1-1, with TRBD1 as a possible D gene (5 bases). This CDR3 region has 14 residues. Per the germline V gene, CDR1 is WSHSY and CDR2 is SAAADI. Trimming pared 7 bases from V and 3 bases from J, leaving 15 bases between. The CDR3 is CASMGLTGDTEAFF. Written as DNA, the CDR3 is TGCGCCAGCATGGGCCTCACGGGGGACACTGAAGCTTTCTTT.

The chain combines TRBV5-4 with TRBJ2-7; weak D call: TRBD2 (6 bases). The V end lost 4 bases, the J end lost 0 bases, and 23 bases lay between the germline ends. Germline CDR1 and CDR2: SGHNT and YYREEE (reference sequence). The CDR3 extends over 18 amino acids. CDR3 nucleotides: TGTGCCAGCAGCCCCGATGGAGGACTAAGCGTGACCTCCTACGAGCAGTACTTC. Translation: CASSPDGGLSVTSYEQYF.

The chain joins TRBV7-6 to TRBJ2-3; D is perhaps TRBD1 (6 bases). Germline V CDR1 and CDR2: SGHVS, FNYEAQ. The CDR3 length is 17 residues. V was cut by 6 bases and J by 0 bases, with 19 bases left in between. In DNA form, the CDR3 reads TGTGCCAGCAGTATGCCCCAGGGGTCCACTAGCACAGATACGCAGTATTTT. Encoded protein: CASSMPQGSTSTDTQYF.

This clone showed up just a few times. The chain uses TRBV10-1 and TRBJ1-6; possible D gene TRBD1, 6 bases. Trimming shortened V by 6 bases and J by 7 bases, and 13 bases separated the two germline ends. Germline-derived CDR1 and CDR2 are WNHNN and SYGVQD (reference sequence). The CDR3 loop spans 14 amino acids. CDR3 nucleotides: TGCGCCAGCAGGGCAGGGGCAGAAAATTCACCCCTCCACTTT. Translating it yields CASRAGAENSPLHF.

In DNA, the CDR3 is TGTGCCAGTAGTGAGGCAGTCTACTACGAGCAGTACTTC. It specifies CASSEAVYYEQYF. J is TRBJ2-7 and V is TRBV19; D is ambiguous. The CDR3 consists of 13 residues. CDR1 LNHDA and CDR2 SQIVND come from the germline V gene (reference sequence). Trimming took off 5 bases at V and 3 bases at J, with 11 bases between the two ends.

This clone showed up just a few times. The V and J genes are TRBV29-1 and TRBJ2-2; D unresolved. CDR1 SQVTM and CDR2 ANQGSEA come from the germline V gene. This CDR3 spans 13 amino acids. V was pared by 7 bases and J by 2 bases, with 11 bases between. The CDR3 DNA is TGCAGCGGCCGCAGAGGAAACACCGGGGAGCTGTTTTTT. Its protein is CSGRRGNTGELFF.